The entry below describes one T cell receptor beta chain. Its matching antigen is unknown. Unique molecular identifiers tagged individual cDNA molecules. TCRdb re-derived calls from the 5' RACE reads in MiXCR, one entry per CDR3 protein. The sample has about 84,000 distinct CDR3 sequences; 12% are singletons. This specimen comes from a study of early T cells in non-severe SARS-CoV-2 infection. The CDR3 sequence is 12 residues long. Trimming took 10 bases from V and 4 from J, leaving 11 bases between them. CDR1 is MDHEN and CDR2 is SYDVKM in the germline V gene. General observations from the study: Comparison of clonotypes with VDJdb favored anti-spike CD8 responses while missing private and CD4 specificities.

This chain uses TRBV28 with TRBJ1-5, with TRBD1 as a possible D gene (5 bases). Source material: whole blood. The sequence was obtained from an adult who was a healthcare worker with PCR-confirmed SARS-CoV-2 infection or an uninfected control (not recorded which). CDR3 amino acids: CATDDRNQPQHF. The CDR3 nucleotides read TGTGCCACCGACGACAGAAATCAGCCCCAGCATTTT. Based on the CDR3 plus reference TRBV28 and TRBJ1-5, the full variable domain is DVKVTQSSRYLVKRTGEKVFLECVQDMDHENMFWYRQDPGLGLRLIYFSYDVKMKEKGDIPEGYSVSREKKERFSLILESASTNQTSMYLCATDDRNQPQHFGDGTRLSIL.